The clone carrying this T cell receptor beta chain has more than one count but fewer than ten. PCR used 60 Vbeta primers and 13 Jbeta primers. Sequencing used immunoSEQ multiplex PCR; TCRdb keeps in-frame clones, though not all of them. The table lists tens of thousands of clones, around 78% of them singletons. This record belongs to a study of cytomegalovirus exposure and HLA in healthy donors. Study at large: Of a few hundred genotyped donors, roughly 81% grouped in the Caucasian-associated ancestry cluster.

All donors participated as healthy donors of bone marrow. The TCR was taken from a young man in good health and CMV-seropositive. Sequences were obtained from PBMCs.

The CDR3 region has the DNA TGTGCCAGCAGTTACTCGCTAACTGGTGAAAAACTGTTTTTT. Translation gives CASSYSLTGEKLFF. The gene calls are TRBV6-5 and TRBJ1-4, with unresolved D. The CDR3 has 14 residues. Germline V gives CDR1 MNHEY, CDR2 SVGAGI. V was cut by 0 bases and J by 7 bases, with 9 bases left in between.